The 26 T cell receptor beta chains listed next were all sequenced from one sample in a study of T cell responses to AZD1222 COVID-19 vaccine. Assay used: immunoSEQ multiplex PCR; TCRdb lists only in-frame clones, some missing. The data hold roughly 160,000 clones, with around 90% observed a single time. This material consisted of peripheral blood, taken 28 days after the second AZD1222 dose. The receptors here all came from an adult who received the AZD1222 COVID-19 vaccine.

The chain has TRBV14 and TRBJ1-1; D gene unclear. This CDR3 comprises 11 residues. Germline values: CDR1 SGHDN, CDR2 FVKESK. V was shortened by 3 bases and J by 2 bases, with 1 base between the two germline ends. In DNA form, the CDR3 reads TGTGCCAGCAGCCACAACACTGAAGCTTTCTTT. Translated, it gives CASSHNTEAFF.

The chain has TRBV14 and TRBJ2-7; D remains ambiguous. CDR3 length: 13 amino acids. The V and J ends lost 5 bases and 3 bases respectively, with 11 bases between them. Germline V gene lookup returns CDR1 SGHDN and CDR2 FVKESK. CDR3 in amino acids: CASSRTANYEQYF. In DNA, the CDR3 is TGTGCCAGCAGCAGAACGGCGAACTACGAGCAGTACTTC.

The V and J genes are TRBV18 and TRBJ2-7; unclear D gene. The CDR3 covers 15 residues. V was pared by 3 bases and J by 3 bases, with 15 bases between. Germline lookup yields CDR1 KGHSH and CDR2 LQKENI. In DNA form, the CDR3 reads TGTGCCAGCTCACCCCCTGAATCCAGATTCTACGAGCAGTACTTC. Residues: CASSPPESRFYEQYF.

The J gene is TRBJ1-3, the V gene TRBV10-2, with 7 bases that match TRBD1. V lost 8 bases, J lost 0 bases, and 4 bases stayed unmatched. Germline CDR1 is WSHSY and CDR2 is SAAADI. This CDR3 comprises 14 residues. As DNA, the CDR3 is TGCGCCAGCTTTACAGGGGTCTCTGGAAACACCATATATTTT. Amino acid sequence: CASFTGVSGNTIYF.

CDR3 DNA: TGTGCCAGCAGAACAGGGGGCGGCTATGGCTACACCTTC. Translating it yields CASRTGGGYGYTF. The chain recombines TRBV11-2 with TRBJ1-2; 9 nucleotides line up with TRBD1. The CDR3 is 13 residues long. Germline V lookup: CDR1 SGHAT, CDR2 FQNNGV. Trimming at V came to 6 bases and at J to 4 bases, leaving 3 bases not matched to a gene.

The chain links TRBV5-1 to TRBJ2-2, with 10 bases identical to TRBD2. Trimming cost V 1 base and J 4 bases; bases outside gene matches: 13. This CDR3 has 19 amino acids. The germline gives CDR1 SGHRS, CDR2 YFSETQ. CDR3 in DNA: TGCGCCAGCAGCTTGTTGGTGTCTAGCGGGAGTCCAACCACCGGGGAGCTGTTTTTT. Translating it yields CASSLLVSSGSPTTGELFF.

This chain links TRBV7-6 with TRBJ1-6; D is uncertain. CDR1 and CDR2 from the germline V gene are SGHVS and FNYEAQ. This CDR3 has 16 residues. Trimming left V 1 base short and J 0 bases short, with 7 bases between. The CDR3 protein is CASSLGSSSYNSPLHF. The CDR3, as DNA: TGTGCCAGCAGCTTAGGATCCAGCTCCTATAATTCACCCCTCCACTTT.

This chain uses TRBV6-2 or TRBV6-3 with TRBJ2-2; weak D call: TRBD1 (5 bases). CDR1 MNHEY and CDR2 SVGEGT come from the germline V gene. The V end was cut by 0 bases, the J end by 1 base, with 12 bases between. The CDR3 consists of 17 residues. DNA for the CDR3: TGTGCCAGCAGTTACTCTCCCGGACATGGGAACACCGGGGAGCTGTTTTTT. Translation gives CASSYSPGHGNTGELFF.

This chain joins TRBV28 and TRBJ2-5; D uncertain. Germline V gives CDR1 MDHEN, CDR2 SYDVKM. Trimming removed 1 base from V and 4 bases from J, with 7 bases in between. The CDR3 has 13 residues. The CDR3 spells CASSLFPPETQYF. The CDR3 DNA reads TGTGCCAGCAGTTTATTCCCCCCAGAGACCCAGTACTTC. Full variable domain (outside the CDR3, taken from reference TRBV28 and TRBJ2-5): DVKVTQSSRYLVKRTGEKVFLECVQDMDHENMFWYRQDPGLGLRLIYFSYDVKMKEKGDIPEGYSVSREKKERFSLILESASTNQTSMYLCASSLFPPETQYFGPGTRLLVL.

The chain's CDR3 is CASSYSERRDGYTF. The CDR3 nucleotides read TGTGCCAGCAGTTACTCTGAAAGGCGTGATGGCTACACCTTC. J is TRBJ1-2 and V is TRBV6-5; D gene ambiguous. This CDR3 region has 14 residues. V lost 0 bases and J lost 6, with 11 bases in between. Germline values: CDR1 MNHEY, CDR2 SVGAGI.

The chain carries TRBV2 and TRBJ1-2, with D perhaps matching TRBD1 (5 bases). V shed 2 bases and J shed 7 bases, with 11 bases lying between them. The CDR3 contains 13 residues. The germline V gene has CDR1 SNHLY and CDR2 FYNNEI. DNA of the CDR3: TGTGCCAGCAGTGAATCAGGGATCTCTGGCTACACCTTC. It encodes CASSESGISGYTF.

The genes are TRBV2 and TRBJ2-4, with D possibly TRBD1 on 6 matching bases. The germline CDR1 and CDR2 sequences are SNHLY and FYNNEI. Trimming took 1 base from V and 2 from J, leaving 6 bases between them. The CDR3 has 14 amino acids. The CDR3 nucleotides are TGTGCCAGCAGTGAAGGGGACACCAAAAACATTCAGTACTTC. Translation: CASSEGDTKNIQYF.

The gene calls are TRBV6-4 and TRBJ2-5; TRBD1 matches 7 bases. The CDR3 totals 14 residues. Germline V gene data show CDR1 as MRHNA and CDR2 as SNTAGT. Trimming removed 7 bases from V and 5 bases from J; junction bases left unmatched: 10. As DNA, the CDR3 is TGTGCCAGCACTATAGGGGGCGGCGGGGAGACCCAGTACTTC. Its protein product is CASTIGGGGETQYF.

The chain is built from TRBV30 and TRBJ1-4, with a tentative D call TRBD1 (6 bases). This CDR3 is 14 amino acids long. Trimming took off 4 bases at V and 2 bases at J, with 11 bases between the two ends. Germline V gene lookup returns CDR1 GTSNPN and CDR2 SVGIG (reference sequence). CDR3 amino acids: CAWNGQPTNEKLFF. The CDR3 DNA reads as TGTGCCTGGAACGGACAGCCGACTAATGAAAAACTGTTTTTT. Full variable domain (remainder filled in from reference TRBV30 and TRBJ1-4): SQTIHQWPATLVQPVGSPLSLECTVEGTSNPNLYWYRQAAGRGLQLLFYSVGIGQISSEVPQNLSASRPQDRQFILSSKKLLLSDSGFYLCAWNGQPTNEKLFFGSGTQLSVL.

The rearrangement joins TRBV7-9 to TRBJ1-5, with TRBD1 as a possible D gene (5 bases). CDR3 size: 14 residues. V was pared by 5 bases and J by 0 bases, with 8 bases between. CDR1 and CDR2 (germline): SEHNR, FQNEAQ (reference sequence). For the CDR3, the DNA is TGTGCCAGCAGCGCAGGGTATAGCAATCAGCCCCAGCATTTT. Translated, it gives CASSAGYSNQPQHF.

This chain joins TRBV10-1 and TRBJ1-2; the D gene is possibly TRBD1 (5 bases). The V and J ends lost 3 bases and 2 bases respectively, with 13 bases between them. Germline assignment: CDR1 WNHNN and CDR2 SYGVQD (reference sequence). This CDR3 region has 15 residues. As DNA, the CDR3 is TGCGCCAGCAGTGACGGCCAGGGTGGGAACTATGGCTACACCTTC. This encodes CASSDGQGGNYGYTF.

This clone was detected once. V usage is TRBV7-2 and J usage is TRBJ2-5; maybe TRBD2 (6 bases). The CDR3 spans 14 residues. Germline lookup yields CDR1 SGHTA and CDR2 FQGNSA. Trimming left V 5 bases short and J 4 bases short, with 14 bases between. The DNA of the CDR3 is TGTGCCAGCAGCCGTCCCACCGGGGGAGAGACCCAGTACTTC. Protein product: CASSRPTGGETQYF.

V is TRBV19 and J is TRBJ1-1; 9 nucleotides align to TRBD1. This CDR3 is 16 amino acids long. Per germline, CDR1 LNHDA and CDR2 SQIVND (reference sequence). Germline trimming cut 4 bases from V and 0 bases from J; bases unmatched to any gene: 6. CDR3 residues: CASSNLQGALNTEAFF. In nucleotides, the CDR3 is TGTGCCAGTAGTAACCTACAGGGGGCTTTGAACACTGAAGCTTTCTTT.

This chain joins TRBV19 and TRBJ1-1; no clear D gene. This CDR3 is built from 18 residues. The germline V gene encodes CDR1 LNHDA and CDR2 SQIVND (reference sequence). V gave up 7 bases and J gave up 2 bases, with 26 bases separating them. In nucleotides, the CDR3 is TGTGCCAGTACCAAGAAAAAGGAGGGCGGGAGCTCCAACACTGAAGCTTTCTTT. This translates into CASTKKKEGGSSNTEAFF.

J is TRBJ2-1 and V is TRBV9, with TRBD1 matching 7 bases. The CDR3 loop spans 15 amino acids. Per germline, CDR1 SGDLS and CDR2 YYNGEE. V trimming: 4 bases; J trimming: 2 bases; junction bases outside the gene matches: 6. The CDR3 DNA follows: TGTGCCAGCAGCCGAGACAGGGCAACCTACAATGAGCAGTTCTTC. Its protein is CASSRDRATYNEQFF.

The chain joins TRBV19 to TRBJ2-3; no firm D call. CDR1 LNHDA and CDR2 SQIVND come from the germline V gene (reference sequence). This CDR3 spans 14 amino acids. Trimming removed 3 bases from V and 3 bases from J, with 10 bases in between. This CDR3 reads CASSIMGWTDTQYF. In DNA form, the CDR3 reads TGTGCCAGTAGTATTATGGGGTGGACAGATACGCAGTATTTT. Full variable domain (outside the CDR3, taken from reference TRBV19 and TRBJ2-3): DGGITQSPKYLFRKEGQNVTLSCEQNLNHDAMYWYRQDPGQGLRLIYYSQIVNDFQKGDIAEGYSVSREKKESFPLTVTSAQKNPTAFYLCASSIMGWTDTQYFGPGTRLTVL.

This rearrangement joins TRBV9 to TRBJ1-3, with a tentative D call TRBD1 (6 bases). Trimming cost V 2 bases and J 1 base, with 13 bases left between them. The germline CDR1 and CDR2 sequences are SGDLS and YYNGEE. The CDR3 has 16 amino acids. The CDR3 region is CASSVEGGGSGNTIYF. The CDR3 DNA reads as TGTGCCAGCAGCGTGGAGGGGGGCGGATCTGGAAACACCATATATTTT.

V usage is TRBV27 and J usage is TRBJ2-6; no reliable D call. The CDR3 runs to 18 residues. V shed 9 bases and J shed 0 bases, with 21 bases lying between them. CDR1 MNHEY and CDR2 SMNVEV come from the germline V gene (reference sequence). For the CDR3, the DNA is TGTGCCAGTCCCCTTAGACCGCCTGATTCCTCTGGGGCCAACGTCCTGACTTTC. Its translation: CASPLRPPDSSGANVLTF.

The J gene is TRBJ1-6, the V gene TRBV6-5, with TRBD1 identical over 9 bases. The CDR3 is 14 residues long. V was clipped by 6 bases and J by 10 bases; unmatched bases: 7. Germline lookup yields CDR1 MNHEY and CDR2 SVGAGI. The CDR3 here is CASRPDRGLSPLHF. CDR3 sequence (DNA): TGTGCCAGCAGGCCGGACAGGGGTCTATCACCCCTCCACTTT.

V usage is TRBV27 and J usage is TRBJ2-1, with 8 bases that match TRBD2. The CDR3 sequence is 16 residues long. CDR1 is MNHEY, CDR2 SMNVEV, per germline (reference sequence). V shed 3 bases, J shed 8 bases, and the junction held 12 bases outside the gene matches. CDR3 coding DNA: TGTGCCAGCAGTTTGCTACCGGGACTAGTTATCTATGAGCAGTTCTTC. Its protein is CASSLLPGLVIYEQFF.

The V gene is TRBV5-1, the J gene TRBJ2-7; D might be TRBD2 (5 bases). Per germline, CDR1 SGHRS and CDR2 YFSETQ. The CDR3 is made up of 11 amino acids. Trimming removed 0 bases from V and 7 bases from J, with 5 bases in between. The CDR3 nucleotides read TGCGCCAGCAGCTTGGGAGGGGAGCAGTACTTC. Translation: CASSLGGEQYF.